Described below is a single T cell receptor (beta chain) sequence and its context. The sample is drawn from a study of blood T cell repertoires in COVID-19. The CDR3 consists of 14 residues. Germline CDR1 SEHNR, CDR2 FQNEAQ (reference sequence). Trimming took 1 base from V and 8 from J, leaving 11 bases between them. In the source study's methods: Amplification from reference gene primers served as the basis for estimated nucleated cell counts. Assay used: immunoSEQ multiplex PCR; TCRdb lists only in-frame clones, some missing. That table supplies the V and J calls and clone size; D and trimming were determined from the DNA. The sample carries over 200,000 clones, 84% recorded once.

The sample was peripheral blood. The chain couples TRBV7-9 to TRBJ2-2; D is unresolved. The clonotype was recovered from a woman of 80 years or more with active or convalescent COVID-19. CDR3 sequence reads: CASSLVIAAGELFF. The CDR3 DNA sequence: TGTGCCAGCAGCTTAGTGATAGCCGCGGGGGAGCTGTTTTTT. The full variable domain, its missing parts supplied by reference TRBV7-9 and TRBJ2-2, is DTGVSQNPRHKITKRGQNVTFRCDPISEHNRLYWYRQTLGQGPEFLTYFQNEAQLEKSRLLSDRFSAERPKGSFSTLEIQRTEQGDSAMYLCASSLVIAAGELFFGEGSRLTVL.